The rows below give T cell receptor beta chains drawn from one sample of a study of shared clonotypes between healthy human individuals. Profiling relied on immunoSEQ multiplex PCR, and the TCRdb table lists in-frame clones only, not all of them. Of about 2.4 million clones listed, 90% to 95% were seen once; the top ten hold 0.36%. Material: naive CD4+ T cells from PBMCs. The receptors originated from a man between 18 and 29 years old in good health. Some clones in this sample may be carry-over from other donors' samples. Each CDR3 is given with its conserved first and last residue. A D gene is named only where the DNA matches it firmly. Clone size is not always given. Where it is, it says once, few, many or a class for expanded clones.

>TRBJ2-1|.|TRBV28|.
CASSLLQNEQFF
TGTGCCAGCAGTTTACTCCAGAATGAGCAGTTCTTC
>TRBJ2-7|.|TRBV2|.
CAGSHRQVFYEQYF
TGTGCCGGGTCGCACCGACAGGTTTTTTACGAGCAGTACTTC
>TRBJ1-2|TRBD1|TRBV29-1|.
CSARTGDYGYTF
TGCAGCGCCCGGACAGGGGACTATGGCTACACCTTC
>TRBJ1-1|.|TRBV30|.
CAWKYLAGPNTEAFF
TGTGCCTGGAAGTATTTGGCAGGGCCGAACACTGAAGCTTTCTTT
>TRBJ2-1|.|TRBV6-6|.
CATDANPYNEQFF
TGTGCCACCGACGCTAACCCCTACAATGAGCAGTTCTTC
>TRBJ2-3|.|TRBV7-2|.
CASSLVPYSSFSTDTQYF
TGTGCCAGCAGCTTAGTCCCATATAGCTCGTTTAGCACAGATACGCAGTATTTT
>TRBJ2-2|.|TRBV6-5|.
CATRPATGELFF
TGTGCCACCCGGCCAGCCACCGGGGAGCTGTTTTTT
>TRBJ2-1|.|TRBV10-3|.
CAIKRGNEQFF
TGTGCCATCAAAAGGGGCAATGAGCAGTTCTTC
>TRBJ1-1|.|TRBV5-1|.
CASSLDPNTEAFF
TGCGCCAGCAGCTTGGATCCCAACACTGAAGCTTTCTTT
>TRBJ2-1|TRBD2|TRBV19|.
CASTEVAGGPSEQFF
TGTGCCAGTACCGAGGTTGCGGGAGGGCCCAGTGAGCAGTTCTTC
>TRBJ1-3|.|TRBV5-1|.
CASSFYPEGSGNTIYF
TGCGCCAGCAGCTTTTACCCCGAAGGGAGTGGAAACACCATATATTTT
>TRBJ1-4|.|TRBV19|.
CASKGDASDEKLFF
TGTGCCAGTAAGGGGGACGCTAGCGATGAAAAACTGTTTTTT
>TRBJ2-1|TRBD1|TRBV7-9|.
CASSFIPGTGYTDEQFF
TGTGCCAGCAGCTTTATCCCCGGGACAGGATACACGGATGAGCAGTTCTTC
>TRBJ1-5|.|TRBV19|few
CASTQLGGLGQPQHF
TGTGCCAGTACTCAATTGGGGGGGCTTGGCCAGCCCCAGCATTTT
>TRBJ2-1|TRBD2|TRBV7-2|.
CASSLRIGAGDNEQFF
TGTGCCAGCAGCTTGAGGATCGGGGCGGGAGACAATGAGCAGTTCTTC
>TRBJ1-1|.|TRBV2|.
CASSGGGSMNTEAFF
TGTGCCAGCAGCGGGGGGGGCTCTATGAACACTGAAGCTTTCTTT
>TRBJ2-6|TRBD2|TRBV4-2|.
CASSQVAGGDSGANVLTF
TGTGCCAGCAGCCAAGTTGCGGGAGGGGACTCTGGGGCCAACGTCCTGACTTTC
>TRBJ2-1|TRBD2|TRBV10-3|.
CAISGGSGRGDEQFF
TGTGCCATCAGTGGGGGTAGCGGGAGGGGTGATGAGCAGTTCTTC
>TRBJ2-3|.|TRBV2|.
CASLGFQTQYF
TGTGCCAGCTTGGGGTTTCAAACGCAGTATTTT
>TRBJ1-1|.|TRBV6-1|.
CASSEDFSAHRNTEAFF
TGTGCCAGCAGTGAAGATTTTAGCGCCCACCGAAACACTGAAGCTTTCTTT
>TRBJ2-7|TRBD2|TRBV19|.
CASSIKFPSGSSYEQYF
TGTGCCAGTAGTATAAAGTTTCCGAGCGGGAGCTCCTACGAGCAGTACTTC
>TRBJ2-5|TRBD2|TRBV7-3|.
CASSRSGVQETQYF
TGTGCCAGCAGCCGTAGCGGGGTTCAAGAGACCCAGTACTTC
>TRBJ2-5|.|TRBV5-1|.
CASSSRTQETQYF
TGCGCCAGCAGCTCACGGACTCAAGAGACCCAGTACTTC
>TRBJ2-7|.|TRBV5-5|once
CASSDRNRVLGEQYF
TGTGCCAGCAGCGACCGAAACCGGGTCTTAGGGGAGCAGTACTTC
>TRBJ1-2|.|TRBV28|.
CASSTPSYGYTF
TGTGCCAGCAGTACCCCTTCTTATGGCTACACCTTC
>TRBJ2-7|TRBD1|TRBV5-1|.
CASSPQGARYEQYF
TGCGCCAGCAGCCCGCAGGGGGCTAGGTACGAGCAGTACTTC
>TRBJ1-1|TRBD1|TRBV9|few
CASSAGQVNTEAFF
TGTGCCAGCAGCGCCGGACAGGTGAACACTGAAGCTTTCTTT
>TRBJ2-3|.|TRBV29-1|.
CSPGVLRTDTQYF
TGCAGCCCCGGGGTTTTACGCACAGATACGCAGTATTTT
>TRBJ2-7|TRBD1|TRBV18|.
CASSTGTGGEQYF
TGTGCCAGCTCAACCGGGACAGGTGGCGAGCAGTACTTC
>TRBJ2-7|.|TRBV7-8|.
CASSFRITYEQYF
TGTGCCAGCAGCTTCAGAATTACCTACGAGCAGTACTTC